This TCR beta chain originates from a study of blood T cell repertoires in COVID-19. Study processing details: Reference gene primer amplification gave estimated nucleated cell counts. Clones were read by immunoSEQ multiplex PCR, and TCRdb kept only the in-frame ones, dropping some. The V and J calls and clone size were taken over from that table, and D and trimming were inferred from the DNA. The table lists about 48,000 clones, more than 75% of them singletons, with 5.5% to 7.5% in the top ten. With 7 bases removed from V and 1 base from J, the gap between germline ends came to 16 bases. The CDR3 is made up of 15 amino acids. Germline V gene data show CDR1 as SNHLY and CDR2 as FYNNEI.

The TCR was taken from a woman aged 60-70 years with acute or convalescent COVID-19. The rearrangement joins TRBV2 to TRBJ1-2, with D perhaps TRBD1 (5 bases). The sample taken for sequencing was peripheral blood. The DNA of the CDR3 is TGTGCCAGCAATAGAGCGACAGCAATTAACTATGGCTACACCTTC. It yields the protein CASNRATAINYGYTF.